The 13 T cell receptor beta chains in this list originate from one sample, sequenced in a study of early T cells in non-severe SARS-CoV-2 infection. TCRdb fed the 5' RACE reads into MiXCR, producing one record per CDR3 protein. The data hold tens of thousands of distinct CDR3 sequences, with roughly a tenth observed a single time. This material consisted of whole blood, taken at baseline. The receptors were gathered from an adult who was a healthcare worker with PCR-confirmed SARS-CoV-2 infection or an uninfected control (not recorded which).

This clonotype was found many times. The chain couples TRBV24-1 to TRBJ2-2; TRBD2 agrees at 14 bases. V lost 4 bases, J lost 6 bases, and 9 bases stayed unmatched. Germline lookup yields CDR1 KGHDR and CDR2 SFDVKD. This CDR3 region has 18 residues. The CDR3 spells CATSDPTSGRANAGELFF. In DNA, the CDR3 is TGTGCCACCAGTGACCCGACTAGCGGGAGGGCAAACGCCGGGGAGCTGTTTTTT.

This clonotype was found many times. CDR3 bases: TGTGCCAGCAGCTTAGAAGGAGGACTAAACGATGAGCAGTTCTTC. Its translation is CASSLEGGLNDEQFF. This chain uses TRBV7-6 with TRBJ2-1; D may be TRBD2 (6 bases). This CDR3 contains 15 residues. The V gene's germline CDR1 is SGHVS and CDR2 FNYEAQ. The V and J ends lost 1 base and 8 bases respectively, with 15 bases between them.

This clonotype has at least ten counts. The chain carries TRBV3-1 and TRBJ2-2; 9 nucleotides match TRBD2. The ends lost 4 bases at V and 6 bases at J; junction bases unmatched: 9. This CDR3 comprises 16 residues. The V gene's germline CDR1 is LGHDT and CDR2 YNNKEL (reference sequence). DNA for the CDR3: TGTGCCAGCAGCCTCCGGGGTAGCGGGAGCCCCGGGGAGCTGTTTTTT. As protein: CASSLRGSGSPGELFF.

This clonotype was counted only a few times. The CDR3: CASSLILGLAVSNEQFF. Here the CDR3 DNA reads TGTGCCAGCAGTTTAATATTAGGTCTAGCAGTTTCTAATGAGCAGTTCTTC. The rearrangement joins TRBV28 to TRBJ2-1, with D perhaps matching TRBD2 (5 bases). V was pared by 2 bases and J by 7 bases, with 21 bases between. Per germline, CDR1 MDHEN and CDR2 SYDVKM. The CDR3 contains 17 residues.

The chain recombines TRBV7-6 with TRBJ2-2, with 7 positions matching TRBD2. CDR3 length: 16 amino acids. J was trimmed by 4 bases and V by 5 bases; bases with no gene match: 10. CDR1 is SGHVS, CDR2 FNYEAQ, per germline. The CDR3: CASSPMGRGPTGELFF. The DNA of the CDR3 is TGTGCCAGCAGCCCCATGGGGAGGGGACCCACCGGGGAGCTGTTTTTT.

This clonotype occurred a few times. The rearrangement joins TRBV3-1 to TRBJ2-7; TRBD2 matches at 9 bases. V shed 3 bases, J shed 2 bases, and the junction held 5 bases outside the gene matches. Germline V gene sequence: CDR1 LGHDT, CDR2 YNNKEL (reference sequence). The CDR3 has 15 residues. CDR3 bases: TGTGCCAGCAGCCAGACTAGCGGAAAAGCCTACGAGCAGTACTTC. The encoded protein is CASSQTSGKAYEQYF.

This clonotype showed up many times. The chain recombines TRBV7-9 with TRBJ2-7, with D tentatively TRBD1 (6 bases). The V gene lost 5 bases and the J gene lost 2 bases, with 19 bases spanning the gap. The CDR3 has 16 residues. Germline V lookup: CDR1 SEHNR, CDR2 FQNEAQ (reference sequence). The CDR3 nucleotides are TGTGCCAGCAGCCCAGGACAGCTGGGACCCACCTACGAGCAGTACTTC. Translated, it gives CASSPGQLGPTYEQYF. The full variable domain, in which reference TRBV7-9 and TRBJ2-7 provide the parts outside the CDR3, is DTGVSQNPRHKITKRGQNVTFRCDPISEHNRLYWYRQTLGQGPEFLTYFQNEAQLEKSRLLSDRFSAERPKGSFSTLEIQRTEQGDSAMYLCASSPGQLGPTYEQYFGPGTRLTVT.

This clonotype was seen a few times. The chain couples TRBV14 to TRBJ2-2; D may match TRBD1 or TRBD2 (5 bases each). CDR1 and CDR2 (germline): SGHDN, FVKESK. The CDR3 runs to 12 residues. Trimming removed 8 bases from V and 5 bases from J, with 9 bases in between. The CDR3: CASRWGTGELFF. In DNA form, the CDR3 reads TGTGCCAGCCGGTGGGGGACCGGGGAGCTGTTTTTT.

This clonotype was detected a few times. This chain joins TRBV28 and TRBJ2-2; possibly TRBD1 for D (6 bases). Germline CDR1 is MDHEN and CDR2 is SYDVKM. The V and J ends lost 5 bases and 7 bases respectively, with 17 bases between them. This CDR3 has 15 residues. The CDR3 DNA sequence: TGTGCCAGCAGTCAGGGGCCCACCAGCGGCGGGGAGCTGTTTTTT. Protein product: CASSQGPTSGGELFF. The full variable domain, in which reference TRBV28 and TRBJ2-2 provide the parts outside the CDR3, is DVKVTQSSRYLVKRTGEKVFLECVQDMDHENMFWYRQDPGLGLRLIYFSYDVKMKEKGDIPEGYSVSREKKERFSLILESASTNQTSMYLCASSQGPTSGGELFFGEGSRLTVL.

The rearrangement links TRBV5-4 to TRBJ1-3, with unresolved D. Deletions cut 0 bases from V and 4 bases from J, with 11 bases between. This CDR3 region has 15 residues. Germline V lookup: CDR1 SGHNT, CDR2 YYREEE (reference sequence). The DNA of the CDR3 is TGTGCCAGCAGCTTGGGCGGAGGGCTCGGAAACACCATATATTTT. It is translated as CASSLGGGLGNTIYF.

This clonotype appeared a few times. The CDR3 reads CASQTSGGYEQYF. CDR3 DNA: TGTGCCAGCCAGACTAGCGGGGGTTACGAGCAGTACTTC. The chain carries TRBV2 and TRBJ2-7, with TRBD2 identical over 12 bases. Unmatched junction bases numbered 3, after V lost 8 bases and J lost 4 bases. This CDR3 region has 13 residues. Germline CDR1 and CDR2: SNHLY and FYNNEI.

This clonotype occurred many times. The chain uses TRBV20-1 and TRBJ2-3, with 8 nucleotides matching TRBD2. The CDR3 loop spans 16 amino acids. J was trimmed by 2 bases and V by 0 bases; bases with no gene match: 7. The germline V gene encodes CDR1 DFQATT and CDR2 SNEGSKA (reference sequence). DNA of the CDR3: TGCAGTGCTAGAGAAGTGGCGGGAGGCGACACAGATACGCAGTATTTT. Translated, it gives CSAREVAGGDTDTQYF.

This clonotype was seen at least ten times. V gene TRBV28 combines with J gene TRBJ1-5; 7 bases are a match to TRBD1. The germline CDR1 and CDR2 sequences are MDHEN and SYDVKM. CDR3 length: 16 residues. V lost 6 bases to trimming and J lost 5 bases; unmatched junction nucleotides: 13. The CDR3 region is CASRKKTGSAHQPQHF. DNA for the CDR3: TGTGCCAGCAGGAAAAAGACAGGGAGCGCGCATCAGCCCCAGCATTTT.